This note documents a single T cell receptor beta chain sequence. As yet, its antigen is unknown. 13 Jbeta primers and 60 Vbeta primers were used for the PCR. Sequencing was performed with immunoSEQ multiplex PCR; in TCRdb, only in-frame clones are kept and a portion is missing. Among 150,000 to 200,000 clones listed, 77% were seen once. Donors were ostensibly healthy at sampling, although undocumented immune exposures were probable. The data originate from a study of cytomegalovirus exposure and HLA in healthy donors. At the level of the study: Genotyping of 398 donors showed that about 79% belonged to the Caucasian-associated ancestry cluster. Notes on the study in general: In an earlier analysis, productive rearrangement rates for most beta V segments clustered near 87% or 30%.

This CDR3 has 13 amino acids. After removal of 1 base from V and 7 bases from J, the junction contained 4 bases not matched to a gene. Germline V gene sequence: CDR1 SEHNR, CDR2 FQNEAQ (reference sequence). V and J are TRBV7-9 and TRBJ2-7; 7 bases map to TRBD1. This receptor was identified in a woman aged 30 to 39 in good health and CMV-seronegative. Material for sequencing was PBMCs. CDR3 sequence reads: CASSLEGGWEQYF. The CDR3 DNA reads as TGTGCCAGCAGCTTAGAAGGGGGCTGGGAGCAGTACTTC.